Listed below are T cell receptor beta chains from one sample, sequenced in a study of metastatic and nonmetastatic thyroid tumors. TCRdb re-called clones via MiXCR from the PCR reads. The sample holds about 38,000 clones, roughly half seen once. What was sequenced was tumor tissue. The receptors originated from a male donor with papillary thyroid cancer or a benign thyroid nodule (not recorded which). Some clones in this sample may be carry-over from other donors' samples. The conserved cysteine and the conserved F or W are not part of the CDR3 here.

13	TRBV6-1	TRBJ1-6	ASSQTWTSNSPLH
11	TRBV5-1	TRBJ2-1	ASSLGTSNEQF
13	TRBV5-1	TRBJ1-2	ASSEVAGSSYGYT
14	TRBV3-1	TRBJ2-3	ASSQVGTSGDHTQY
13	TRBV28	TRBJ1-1	ASSLEGLSNTEAF
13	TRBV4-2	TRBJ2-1	ASSQVGGRAAEQF
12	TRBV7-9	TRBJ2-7	ASSPRDRLYEQY
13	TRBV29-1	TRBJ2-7	SVEGLLAGASEQY
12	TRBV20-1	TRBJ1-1	SAYAGVWNTEAF
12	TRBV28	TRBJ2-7	ASSSGLAAYEQY
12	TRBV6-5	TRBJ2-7	ASSYDREPYEQY
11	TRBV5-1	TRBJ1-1	ASNPDVNTEAF
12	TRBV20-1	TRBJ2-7	SADKREVNDEQY
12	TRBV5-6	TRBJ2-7	ASTPGGNDYEQY
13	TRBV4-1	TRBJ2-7	ASSQEINRGYEQY
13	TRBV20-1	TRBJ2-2	SARYLQGRAGELF
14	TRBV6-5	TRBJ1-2	ASSSNRALNNYGYT
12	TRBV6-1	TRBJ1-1	ASRMTGWDTEAF
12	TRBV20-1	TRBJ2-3	SARPGLSTDTQY
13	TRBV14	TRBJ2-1	ASSRGNWDYNEQF
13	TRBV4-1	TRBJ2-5	ASSQVGLAEETQY
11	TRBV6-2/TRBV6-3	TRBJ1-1	ATRRAGNTEAF
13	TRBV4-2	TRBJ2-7	ASSQMDSANYEQY
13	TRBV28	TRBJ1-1	ASSLRDRGRGEAF
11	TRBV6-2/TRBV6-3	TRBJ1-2	ASSLRDTSGYT
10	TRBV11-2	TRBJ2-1	ASSRTGVEQF
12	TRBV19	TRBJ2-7	ASSINRGGDEQY
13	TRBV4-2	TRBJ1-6	ASSPTGTANSPLH
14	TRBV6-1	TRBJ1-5	ASRETVDYSNQPQH
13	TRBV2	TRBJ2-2	AKGFGAQNTGELF
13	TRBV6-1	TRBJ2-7	ASSEALAGAYEQY
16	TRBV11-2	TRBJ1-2	ASSLRGPGSGGGYGYT
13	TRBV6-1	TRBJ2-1	AGSLEGGSHNEQF
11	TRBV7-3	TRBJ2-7	ASSLRGGDEQY
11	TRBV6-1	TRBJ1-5	ASRTGLNQPQH
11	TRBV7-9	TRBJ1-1	ASSLRGSSEAF
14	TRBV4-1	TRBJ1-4	ASSRGDRATNEKLF
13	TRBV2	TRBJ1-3	ASSEDPGWGNTIY
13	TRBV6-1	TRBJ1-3	ASSQPTGSGNTIY
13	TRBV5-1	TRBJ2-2	ASSLATAEVGELF
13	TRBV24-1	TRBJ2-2	ATSVAGSNTGELF
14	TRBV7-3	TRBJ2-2	ASSLNSQRDTGELF
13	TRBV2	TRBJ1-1	ASSEAVRVNTEAF
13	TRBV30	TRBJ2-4	AWTASGRPENIQY
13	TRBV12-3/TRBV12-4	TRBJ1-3	ASSLSGGSGNTIY
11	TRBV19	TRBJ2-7	ASSFGTSGEQY
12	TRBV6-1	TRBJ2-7	ASRKARSSYEQY
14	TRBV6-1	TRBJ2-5	ASSDRTSGRRETQY
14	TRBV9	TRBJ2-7	ASSVSGQGEFDEQY
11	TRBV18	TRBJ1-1	ASVRQGGGEAF
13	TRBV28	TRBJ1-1	ASSFGQRQVLSAF
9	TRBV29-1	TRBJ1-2	SVDGGGGYT
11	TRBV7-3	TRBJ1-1	ASRDRGHTEAF